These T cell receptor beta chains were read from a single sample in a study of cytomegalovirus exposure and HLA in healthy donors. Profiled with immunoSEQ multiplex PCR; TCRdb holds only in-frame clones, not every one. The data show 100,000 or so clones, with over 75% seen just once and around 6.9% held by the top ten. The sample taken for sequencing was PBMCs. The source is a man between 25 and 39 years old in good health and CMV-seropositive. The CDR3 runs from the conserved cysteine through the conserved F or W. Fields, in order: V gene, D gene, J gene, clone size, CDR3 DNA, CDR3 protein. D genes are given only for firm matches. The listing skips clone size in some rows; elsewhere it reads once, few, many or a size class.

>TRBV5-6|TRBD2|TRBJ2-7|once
TGTGCCAGCAGCTTGGGGGACCAGCGGGGGGGGCTCTACGAGCAGTACTTC
CASSLGDQRGGLYEQYF
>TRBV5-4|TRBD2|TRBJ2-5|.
TGTGCCAGCAGCTTCACTAGCGGGGGGCCGTGGGAGACCCAGTACTTC
CASSFTSGGPWETQYF
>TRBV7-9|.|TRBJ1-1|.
TGTGCCAGCAGCCTAGTCGGACACCTGAACACTGAAGCTTTCTTT
CASSLVGHLNTEAFF
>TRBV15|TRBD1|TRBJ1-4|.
TGTGCCACCAGCCGGGACAGTTTTTATGAAAAACTGTTTTTT
CATSRDSFYEKLFF
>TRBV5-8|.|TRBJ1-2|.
TGTGCCAGCAGGATAAAGCGGGCCGCGCTAAACTATGGCTACACCTTC
CASRIKRAALNYGYTF
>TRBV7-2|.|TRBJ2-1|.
TGTGCCAGCAGCTTAGACGCTCTAGCTTTATCCTACAATGAGCAGTTCTTC
CASSLDALALSYNEQFF
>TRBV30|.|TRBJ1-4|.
TGTGCCTGGAGTCAACAGGGTGTTGAAAAACTGTTTTTT
CAWSQQGVEKLFF
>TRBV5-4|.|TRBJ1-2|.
TGTGCCAGCAGCTTGCCAGGATCGGGGGGCTACACCTTC
CASSLPGSGGYTF
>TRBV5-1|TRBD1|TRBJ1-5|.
TGCGCCAGCAGCTGGGGACAGGGTGGGGATCAGCCCCAGCATTTT
CASSWGQGGDQPQHF
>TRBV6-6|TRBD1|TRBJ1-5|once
TGTGCCAGCACTAAGACAGGGGGAGGGAATCAGCCCCAGCATTTT
CASTKTGGGNQPQHF
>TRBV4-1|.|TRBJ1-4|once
TGCGCCAGCCGTCCCCCGGGGGATTCTAATGAAAAACTGTTTTTT
CASRPPGDSNEKLFF
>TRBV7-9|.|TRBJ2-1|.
TGTGCCAGCAGCTTAGCGGTAGGTGGGGAGAGTGAGCAGTTCTTC
CASSLAVGGESEQFF
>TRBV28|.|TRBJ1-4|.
TGTGCCAGCAGTTTGTGGAGGGTTCGGAATGAAAAACTGTTTTTT
CASSLWRVRNEKLFF
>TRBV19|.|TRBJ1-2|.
TGTGCCACCACGGGGGGGTTGGGCTATGGCTACACCTTC
CATTGGLGYGYTF
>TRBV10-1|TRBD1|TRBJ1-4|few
TGCGCCAGCAGTGAGTATGGGGACAGGGGATGGGGTGTTGAAAAACTGTTTTTT
CASSEYGDRGWGVEKLFF
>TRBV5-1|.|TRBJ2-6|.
TGCGCCAGCAGCTTGGTTGGGGGCCTGGGAGCCAACGTCCTGACTTTC
CASSLVGGLGANVLTF
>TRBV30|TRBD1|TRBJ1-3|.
TGTGCCTGGAGTGTATCGGACAGGAACACCATATATTTT
CAWSVSDRNTIYF
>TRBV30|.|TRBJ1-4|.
TGTGCCTGGAGAGGGGGAAACAATGAAAAACTGTTTTTT
CAWRGGNNEKLFF
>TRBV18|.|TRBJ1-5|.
TGTGCCAGCTCACTCGACAGAAATCAGCCCCAGCATTTT
CASSLDRNQPQHF
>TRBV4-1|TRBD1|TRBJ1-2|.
TGCGCCAGCAGCTCAGCCGGGACAGGGTATAGCTATGGCTACACCTTC
CASSSAGTGYSYGYTF
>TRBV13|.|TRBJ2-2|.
TGTGCCAGCGGGGACACACCGAACACCGGGGAGCTGTTTTTT
CASGDTPNTGELFF
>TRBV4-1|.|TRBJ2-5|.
TGCGCCAGCAGCCAAGGCAGGGTGGTTGCGACCCAGTACTTC
CASSQGRVVATQYF
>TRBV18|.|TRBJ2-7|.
TGTGCCAGCTCACCTGTATACAGGTCCACCTCCTACGAGCAGTACTTC
CASSPVYRSTSYEQYF
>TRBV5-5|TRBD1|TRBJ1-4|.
TGTGCCAGCAGCCCCGGGACAGGGGGAATTCGAAATGAAAAACTGTTTTTT
CASSPGTGGIRNEKLFF
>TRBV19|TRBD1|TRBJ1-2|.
TGTGCCAGCCAACAAACCGGGACAGGGGACTATGGCTACACCTTC
CASQQTGTGDYGYTF
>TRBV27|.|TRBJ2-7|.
TGTGCCAGCAGTTTATCAGGGGTCTATGGCGAGCAGTACTTC
CASSLSGVYGEQYF
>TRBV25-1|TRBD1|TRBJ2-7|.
TGTGCCAGCACGGCGGGACAGGGCTACGAGCAGTACTTC
CASTAGQGYEQYF
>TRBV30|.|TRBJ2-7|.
TGTGCCTGGAGTGTAGGCAGGGTGAGCGAGCAGTACTTC
CAWSVGRVSEQYF
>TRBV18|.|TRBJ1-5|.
TGTGCCAGCTCACCTGATAGCGGGGGCGGGAGTCAGCCCCAGCATTTT
CASSPDSGGGSQPQHF